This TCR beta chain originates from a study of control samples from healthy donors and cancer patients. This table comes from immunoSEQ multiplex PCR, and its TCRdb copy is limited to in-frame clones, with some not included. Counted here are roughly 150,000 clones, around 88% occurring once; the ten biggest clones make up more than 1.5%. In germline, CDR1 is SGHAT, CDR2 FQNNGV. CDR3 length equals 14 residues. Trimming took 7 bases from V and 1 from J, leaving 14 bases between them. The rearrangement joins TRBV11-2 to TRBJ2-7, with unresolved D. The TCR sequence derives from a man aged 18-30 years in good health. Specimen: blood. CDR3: CASTLGSTSYEQYF. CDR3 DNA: TGTGCCAGCACCTTGGGGTCGACGTCCTACGAGCAGTACTTC.